This T cell receptor (beta chain) was found in a study of immune cell composition in non-small cell lung cancer. TCRdb's copy holds only in-frame clones and misses some; the assay was immunoSEQ multiplex PCR. Of about 4,000 clones in the sample, roughly 76% were seen once. The CDR3 consists of 15 residues. Germline CDR1 is SGHRS and CDR2 is YFSETQ. J lost 1 base, V lost 4 bases, and 4 bases had no gene match. Normal lung was taken at the farthest possible site, at least 3 cm from tumour. Material: non-adjacent lung tissue. The TCR was taken from a human donor with non-small cell lung cancer. The chain uses TRBV5-1 and TRBJ2-7, with 11 bases aligning to TRBD2. The CDR3 nucleotides read TGCGCCAGCAGCCAAACTAGCGGGAGTTCCTACGAGCAGTACTTC. The encoded protein is CASSQTSGSSYEQYF.